One sample yielded the 13 T cell receptor beta chains listed below, sequenced in a study of CD8+ T cells in alopecia areata. Noted treatment: oral pan-JAK inhibitor, 5-10 mg twice daily. TCR sequencing used cDNA made by reverse transcription of extracted RNA. Some clones are missing from TCRdb's copy, which holds only in-frame ones; the method was immunoSEQ multiplex PCR. The sample carries fewer than 200,000 clones, about 60% recorded once. This sample comprised CD8+ T cells sorted from blood, obtained at week 24, from a patient treated with tofacitinib. Receptor source: a human donor with alopecia areata.

The table lists this clone with many counts. The CDR3 nucleotides read TGTGCCAGTACCCCCGGGGGGGCGAGCGAGCAGTACTTC. This codes for CASTPGGASEQYF. The rearrangement links TRBV19 to TRBJ2-7, with 8 bases identical to TRBD2. The V and J ends lost 7 bases and 6 bases, in that order; junction bases with no gene match: 8. The CDR3 runs 13 residues. Germline V CDR1 and CDR2: LNHDA, SQIVND (reference sequence).

V gene TRBV28 combines with J gene TRBJ2-7, with D unresolved. The CDR3 length is 12 residues. Between the trimmed V and J ends, which lost 2 bases and 3 bases, there was a span of 5 bases. Germline assignment: CDR1 MDHEN and CDR2 SYDVKM. CDR3 region: CASSLNSYEQYF. Here the CDR3 DNA reads TGTGCCAGCAGTTTAAACAGCTACGAGCAGTACTTC.

This clone was observed once. At the DNA level, this CDR3 is encoded by other sequences in the same sample as well. This sequence joins TRBV2 and TRBJ1-6; D is uncertain. The germline CDR1 and CDR2 sequences are SNHLY and FYNNEI. Trimming removed 8 bases at V and 2 bases at J, with 7 bases between. The CDR3 has 13 amino acids. The CDR3 region is CASGRPYNSPLHF. For the CDR3, the DNA is TGTGCCAGCGGCCGGCCCTATAATTCACCCCTCCACTTT.

V is TRBV18 and J is TRBJ2-1; D uncertain. The germline V gene has CDR1 KGHSH and CDR2 LQKENI. With 2 bases removed from V and 7 bases from J, the gap between germline ends came to 6 bases. The CDR3 has 12 amino acids. The DNA for the CDR3 is TGTGCCAGCTCACCAGAGGAGAATGAGCAGTTCTTC. It encodes CASSPEENEQFF.

The J gene is TRBJ2-3, the V gene TRBV14; 10 bases match TRBD2. The J segment lost 4 bases and the V segment lost 6 bases, leaving 7 bases of the junction unmatched. The germline CDR1 and CDR2 sequences are SGHDN and FVKESK. The CDR3 is 15 amino acids. The CDR3 DNA is TGTGCCAGCAGTTATTCGAGCGGGGGGGCAGATACGCAGTATTTT. Residues: CASSYSSGGADTQYF.

The chain links TRBV5-6 to TRBJ2-3, with D hard to call. CDR1 and CDR2 (germline): SGHDT, YYEEEE. Trimming shortened V by 3 bases and J by 7 bases, and 6 bases separated the two germline ends. The CDR3 spans 11 residues. CDR3 in DNA: TGTGCCAGCAGCTACGACTATACGCAGTATTTT. Residues: CASSYDYTQYF.

The V and J genes are TRBV5-1 and TRBJ1-6, with D possibly matching TRBD1 (5 bases). The germline V gene has CDR1 SGHRS and CDR2 YFSETQ. Trimming took off 0 bases at V and 8 bases at J, with 12 bases between the two ends. The CDR3 runs 15 residues. The CDR3 spells CASSLGQNAYSPLHF. As DNA, the CDR3 is TGCGCCAGCAGCTTGGGACAGAACGCTTATTCACCCCTCCACTTT. The whole variable domain, filled in from reference TRBV5-1 and TRBJ1-6, reads KAGVTQTPRYLIKTRGQQVTLSCSPISGHRSVSWYQQTPGQGLQFLFEYFSETQRNKGNFPGRFSGRQFSNSRSEMNVSTLELGDSALYLCASSLGQNAYSPLHFGNGTRLTVT.

V usage is TRBV6-5 and J usage is TRBJ2-7; D remains unclear. Germline V gives CDR1 MNHEY, CDR2 SVGAGI. V lost 4 bases to trimming and J lost 6 bases, with 7 bases between them. The CDR3 runs to 11 residues. The CDR3 protein is CASSFGGEQYF. In nucleotides, the CDR3 is TGTGCCAGCAGTTTTGGTGGCGAGCAGTACTTC.

This chain uses TRBV6-1 with TRBJ1-2; a possible D gene is TRBD1 (6 bases). Germline V gives CDR1 MNHNS, CDR2 SASEGT. The V gene lost 0 bases and the J gene lost 7 bases, with 15 bases spanning the gap. The CDR3 is made up of 15 amino acids. CDR3 sequence reads: CASSEAVGGMVGYTF. CDR3 coding DNA: TGTGCCAGCAGTGAAGCAGTGGGGGGCATGGTTGGCTACACCTTC.

The chain's CDR3 is CATVDALSDGYTF. CDR3 DNA sequence: TGTGCCACGGTCGACGCCCTTTCAGATGGCTACACCTTC. V and J are TRBV7-9 and TRBJ1-2, with unresolved D. V was trimmed by 10 bases and J by 6 bases, leaving 18 bases between them. The CDR3 consists of 13 residues. Per germline, CDR1 SEHNR and CDR2 FQNEAQ (reference sequence).

The count of this clone is one. The sample holds other DNA sequences that translate to the same CDR3. V is TRBV20-1 and J is TRBJ2-7; D is unresolved. Trimming removed 3 bases from V and 0 bases from J, with 3 bases in between. Germline-derived CDR1 and CDR2 are DFQATT and SNEGSKA (reference sequence). This CDR3 has 11 residues. CDR3 sequence (DNA): TGCAGTGCTAGGCGCTCCTACGAGCAGTACTTC. As protein: CSARRSYEQYF.

The V and J genes are TRBV30 and TRBJ2-7; the match to TRBD1 covers 7 bases. V gave up 1 base and J gave up 6 bases; unmatched junction bases: 6. There are 13 residues in the CDR3. The germline V gene encodes CDR1 GTSNPN and CDR2 SVGIG (reference sequence). The CDR3 loop is CAWSETGIGEQYF. The CDR3 DNA is TGTGCCTGGAGTGAGACAGGGATCGGCGAGCAGTACTTC.

The V call is TRBV9, the J call TRBJ1-1, with D tentatively TRBD1 (5 bases). CDR3 length equals 13 residues. The germline gives CDR1 SGDLS, CDR2 YYNGEE. V gave up 3 bases and J gave up 7 bases, with 13 bases separating them. CDR3 DNA sequence: TGTGCCAGCAGCGCCGGGACGGGGCTTGAAGCTTTCTTT. Translated, it gives CASSAGTGLEAFF.